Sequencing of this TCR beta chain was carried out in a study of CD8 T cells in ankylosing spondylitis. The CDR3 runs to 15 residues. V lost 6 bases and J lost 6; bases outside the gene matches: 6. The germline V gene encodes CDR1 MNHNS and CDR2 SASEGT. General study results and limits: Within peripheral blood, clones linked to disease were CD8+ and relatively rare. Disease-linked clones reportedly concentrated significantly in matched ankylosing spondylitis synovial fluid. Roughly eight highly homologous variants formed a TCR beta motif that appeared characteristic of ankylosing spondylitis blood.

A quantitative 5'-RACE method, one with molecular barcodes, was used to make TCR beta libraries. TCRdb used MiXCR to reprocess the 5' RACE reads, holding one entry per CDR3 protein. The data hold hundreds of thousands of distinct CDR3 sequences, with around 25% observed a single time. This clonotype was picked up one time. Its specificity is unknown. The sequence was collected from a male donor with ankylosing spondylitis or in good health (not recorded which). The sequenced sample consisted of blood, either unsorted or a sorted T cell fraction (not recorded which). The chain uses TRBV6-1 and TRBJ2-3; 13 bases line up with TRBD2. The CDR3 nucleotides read TGTGCCAGCAGCTCCGGGACTAGCGGGAAGGATACGCAGTATTTT. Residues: CASSSGTSGKDTQYF.